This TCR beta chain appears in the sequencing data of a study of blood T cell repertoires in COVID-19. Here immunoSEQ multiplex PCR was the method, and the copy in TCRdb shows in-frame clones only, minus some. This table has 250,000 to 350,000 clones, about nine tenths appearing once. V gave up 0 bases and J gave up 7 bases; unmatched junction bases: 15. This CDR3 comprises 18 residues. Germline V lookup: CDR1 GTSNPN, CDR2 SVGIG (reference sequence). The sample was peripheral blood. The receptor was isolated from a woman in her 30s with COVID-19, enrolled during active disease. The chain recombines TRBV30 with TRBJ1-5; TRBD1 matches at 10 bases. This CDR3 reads CAWSVQTGGTVLGQPQHF. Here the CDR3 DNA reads TGTGCCTGGAGTGTACAGACAGGGGGCACGGTTTTAGGCCAGCCCCAGCATTTT.